The 20 T cell receptor beta chains in this list originate from one sample, sequenced in a study of blood T cell repertoires in COVID-19 (dated by TCRdb to 2018 to 2021). The library was built by means of the immunoSEQ multiplex PCR assay. TCRdb's version of the immuneACCESS table is confined to in-frame rearrangements and falls short of the full clone set. An unresolved V gene accounts for under half of the shortfall where checked; the remainder is of unknown origin. The sample yields 190,000 or so clones; around 84% were counted once. The top ten clonotypes cover roughly a sixth of the sample. What was sequenced was PBMCs or T cells enriched from blood (not recorded which). The receptors stem from a middle-aged man who had recovered from COVID-19.

The chain employs TRBV4-1 and TRBJ2-2; no reliable D call. There are 14 residues in the CDR3. The V gene's germline CDR1 is MGHRA and CDR2 YSYEKL. V was pared by 1 base and J by 7 bases, with 10 bases between. CDR3 DNA sequence: TGCGCCAGCAGCCAAGTCGGGTTGGTCGGGGAGCTGTTTTTT. Translation: CASSQVGLVGELFF.

Worth noting for this clone: The junction departs from the called germline gene at one end, perhaps through a read error. J is TRBJ2-1 and V is TRBV7-7, with D possibly matching TRBD2 (5 bases). Germline-derived CDR1 and CDR2 are SSHAT and FNYEAQ (reference sequence). The CDR3 totals 13 residues. The CDR3 bases are TGTGCTAGCAGCTTAGCGTCTCAGGATGAGCAGTTCTTC. Translating it yields CASSLASQDEQFF.

This chain links TRBV11-2 with TRBJ1-3; D might be TRBD1 (6 bases). Germline loops: CDR1 SGHAT, CDR2 FQNNGV. The germline V and J ends were trimmed by 5 bases and 4 bases, with 12 bases remaining between them. The CDR3 consists of 14 residues. CDR3: CASSRQVLGNTIYF. DNA of the CDR3: TGTGCCAGCAGCCGACAGGTCTTGGGAAACACCATATATTTT.

The chain joins TRBV28 to TRBJ2-3, with D possibly TRBD2 on 6 matching bases. V gave up 0 bases and J gave up 2 bases, with 12 bases separating them. The germline V gene encodes CDR1 MDHEN and CDR2 SYDVKM. The CDR3 runs 16 residues. The CDR3 sequence: CASSLWSGSNTDTQYF. In nucleotides, the CDR3 is TGTGCCAGCAGTTTATGGAGCGGGTCAAACACAGATACGCAGTATTTT. Combining the CDR3 with reference TRBV28 and TRBJ2-3 gives the whole variable domain DVKVTQSSRYLVKRTGEKVFLECVQDMDHENMFWYRQDPGLGLRLIYFSYDVKMKEKGDIPEGYSVSREKKERFSLILESASTNQTSMYLCASSLWSGSNTDTQYFGPGTRLTVL.

This chain uses TRBV2 with TRBJ2-7; the match to TRBD1 covers 8 bases. This CDR3 has 13 residues. V gave up 5 bases and J gave up 6 bases; unmatched junction bases: 6. CDR1 and CDR2 from the germline V gene are SNHLY and FYNNEI. In nucleotides, the CDR3 is TGTGCCAGCAGTTGGACAGGGCAGCGCGAGCAGTACTTC. Its translation: CASSWTGQREQYF.

The chain joins TRBV18 to TRBJ2-7; 8 nucleotides match TRBD1. The CDR3 has 16 residues. The germline V gene has CDR1 KGHSH and CDR2 LQKENI. The J segment lost 0 bases and the V segment lost 4 bases, leaving 8 bases of the junction unmatched. CDR3 protein: CASSRSRTGSSYEQYF. Here the CDR3 DNA reads TGTGCCAGCTCACGATCCCGGACAGGGAGCTCCTACGAGCAGTACTTC. Supplemented by reference TRBV18 and TRBJ2-7, the full variable domain reads NAGVMQNPRHLVRRRGQEARLRCSPMKGHSHVYWYRQLPEEGLKFMVYLQKENIIDESGMPKERFSAEFPKEGPSILRIQQVVRGDSAAYFCASSRSRTGSSYEQYFGPGTRLTVT.

The chain is built from TRBV12-3 or TRBV12-4 and TRBJ2-1; possibly TRBD1 for D (6 bases). V lost 6 bases, J lost 8 bases, and 14 bases lay in between. The CDR3 is 13 residues long. The DNA of the CDR3 is TGTGCCAGCAGAAGAAATACAGGGCATGAGCAGTTCTTC. It translates to CASRRNTGHEQFF.

The V call is TRBV5-4, the J call TRBJ2-7, with TRBD2 as a possible D gene (6 bases). This CDR3 comprises 14 residues. The V gene's germline CDR1 is SGHNT and CDR2 YYREEE (reference sequence). Trimming removed 3 bases at V and 0 bases at J, with 10 bases between. CDR3 in amino acids: CASSSMTSSYEQYF. DNA of the CDR3: TGTGCCAGCAGCTCGATGACTAGCTCCTACGAGCAGTACTTC.

The V gene is TRBV28, the J gene TRBJ2-5; weak D call: TRBD1 (6 bases). CDR3 length equals 12 residues. Looked up from germline, CDR1 is MDHEN and CDR2 is SYDVKM. The V end was cut by 5 bases, the J end by 5 bases, with 9 bases between. The CDR3 spells CASSTGTETQYF. CDR3 in DNA: TGTGCCAGCAGTACAGGGACGGAGACCCAGTACTTC.

V is TRBV5-4 and J is TRBJ1-1; a weak D match, TRBD1 (5 bases). Germline loops: CDR1 SGHNT, CDR2 YYREEE (reference sequence). The length of the CDR3 is 12 residues. V was clipped by 4 bases and J by 5 bases, with 9 bases between them. The CDR3 nucleotides are TGTGCCAGCAGCAGGGGAAGGACTGAAGCTTTCTTT. This sequence encodes CASSRGRTEAFF.

V is TRBV21-1 and J is TRBJ1-1; TRBD1 was called by the table and not checked on the DNA. TRBV21-1 represents a pseudogene. The CDR3 is 17 residues long. DNA for the CDR3: TGTGCCAGCAGCAGCTCCGGGACAGGGCTTTCGGACACTGAAGCTTTCTTT. Protein product: CASSSSGTGLSDTEAFF.

The chain employs TRBV9 and TRBJ2-1; 13 bases align to TRBD2. The CDR3 covers 15 residues. V shed 2 bases and J 5 bases; nucleotides not matched to a gene: 1. Germline-derived CDR1 and CDR2 are SGDLS and YYNGEE. The CDR3, as DNA: TGTGCCAGCAGCGTCGGGACTAGCGGGAACAATGAGCAGTTCTTC. Translated, it gives CASSVGTSGNNEQFF.

The V and J genes are TRBV4-1 and TRBJ2-2; 8 positions agree with TRBD2. This CDR3 comprises 17 residues. The germline V gene has CDR1 MGHRA and CDR2 YSYEKL. V shed 1 base and J 4 bases; nucleotides not matched to a gene: 8. CDR3 nucleotide sequence: TGCGCCAGCAGCCAAGTATCGGGAGGGCCCGGCACCGGGGAGCTGTTTTTT. Translated: CASSQVSGGPGTGELFF.

The chain links TRBV5-1 to TRBJ1-1; 10 nucleotides line up with TRBD1. With 0 bases clipped from V and 6 bases from J, the junction kept 26 bases outside the gene matches. From germline, CDR1 is SGHRS and CDR2 YFSETQ. The CDR3 consists of 22 residues. CDR3 protein: CASSLAPWGLTGTGVRIAEAFF. CDR3 DNA sequence: TGCGCCAGCAGCTTGGCCCCCTGGGGTTTAACCGGGACAGGGGTGAGGATAGCTGAAGCTTTCTTT.

The CDR3 spells CASSLVAGDGYTF. CDR3 DNA sequence: TGTGCCAGCAGCTTAGTGGCAGGGGATGGCTACACCTTC. The rearrangement joins TRBV11-2 to TRBJ1-2; possible D gene TRBD1, 6 bases. Germline values: CDR1 SGHAT, CDR2 FQNNGV. The CDR3 loop spans 13 amino acids. The ends were cut back, 1 base at V and 6 bases at J, with 9 bases in the middle.

The chain combines TRBV18 with TRBJ2-2; TRBD1 might be the D (5 bases). Germline V CDR1 and CDR2: KGHSH, LQKENI. Trimming shortened V by 0 bases and J by 3 bases, and 11 bases separated the two germline ends. This CDR3 is built from 16 residues. The CDR3 nucleotides are TGTGCCAGCTCACCACCTTCCCTAGGGGACACCGGGGAGCTGTTTTTT. Translation: CASSPPSLGDTGELFF.

The chain couples TRBV6-5 to TRBJ1-2, with D possibly being TRBD1 (5 bases). Germline V gives CDR1 MNHEY, CDR2 SVGAGI. This CDR3 has 15 residues. Deletions cut 4 bases from V and 2 bases from J, with 14 bases between. CDR3 bases: TGTGCCAGCAGTTCCCGACAGATGAAGAACTATGGCTACACCTTC. This sequence encodes CASSSRQMKNYGYTF.

V gene TRBV9 combines with J gene TRBJ1-6, with a possible D match to TRBD1 (6 bases). V lost 0 bases, J lost 9 bases, and 10 bases lay in between. CDR3 length equals 14 residues. Germline assignment: CDR1 SGDLS and CDR2 YYNGEE. CDR3 residues: CASSVAQGPSPLHF. The CDR3 bases are TGTGCCAGCAGCGTAGCTCAGGGGCCTTCACCCCTCCACTTT.

This rearrangement joins TRBV3-1 (or the pseudogene TRBV3-2) to TRBJ2-7, with D perhaps TRBD2 (5 bases). Trimming pared 0 bases from V and 7 bases from J, leaving 16 bases between. CDR3 size: 15 residues. Germline-derived CDR1 and CDR2 are LGHDT and YNNKEL (reference sequence). DNA of the CDR3: TGTGCCAGCAGCCAAGAGTCAGGACTGGGGAGTGAGCAGTACTTC. Encoded protein: CASSQESGLGSEQYF.

The CDR3: CASSAIAYEQFF. CDR3 coding DNA: TGTGCCAGCAGCGCAATAGCGTATGAGCAGTTCTTC. This rearrangement joins TRBV13 to TRBJ2-1; TRBD2 is a possible D gene (5 bases). Germline V CDR1 and CDR2: PRHDT, FYEKMQ (reference sequence). The CDR3 covers 12 residues. Trimming left V 5 bases short and J 8 bases short, with 10 bases between.